The source of this TCR beta chain is a study of shared clonotypes between healthy human individuals. V lost 4 bases, J lost 2 bases, and 11 bases lay in between. Germline V lookup: CDR1 MGHRA, CDR2 YSYEKL. CDR3 length: 14 residues. With regard to this clone: What it binds is unknown.

Regarding the study as a whole: Memory subsets generally showed lower estimated richness than naive subsets.

Nashville, Tennessee was home to all donors, each a Caucasian adult. Data came from immunoSEQ multiplex PCR; TCRdb stores just in-frame clones and leaves some out. Of over a million clones in the sample, 75% to 80% were seen once. Sequenced input: memory CD4+ T cells from PBMCs. The subset denotes: CD45RA-negative fraction. This clonotype originated in a man aged 18-30 years in good health. Some clones in this sample may be carry-over from other donors' samples. V gene TRBV4-1 combines with J gene TRBJ2-5, with a tentative D call TRBD1 (6 bases). This CDR3 is CASSRDTRQETQYF. As DNA, the CDR3 is TGCGCCAGCAGCCGGGACACCAGACAAGAGACCCAGTACTTC.